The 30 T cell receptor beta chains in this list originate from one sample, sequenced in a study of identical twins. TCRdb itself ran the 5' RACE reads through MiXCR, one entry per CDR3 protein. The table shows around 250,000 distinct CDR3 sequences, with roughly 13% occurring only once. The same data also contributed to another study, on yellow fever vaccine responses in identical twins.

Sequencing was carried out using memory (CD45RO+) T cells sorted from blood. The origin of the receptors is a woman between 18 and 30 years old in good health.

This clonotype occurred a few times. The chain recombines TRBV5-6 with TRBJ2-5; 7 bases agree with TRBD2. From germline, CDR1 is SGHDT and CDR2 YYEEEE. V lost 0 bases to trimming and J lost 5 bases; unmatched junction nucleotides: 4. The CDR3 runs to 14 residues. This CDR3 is CASSLVVGGETQYF. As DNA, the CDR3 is TGTGCCAGCAGCTTGGTCGTGGGAGGGGAGACCCAGTACTTC. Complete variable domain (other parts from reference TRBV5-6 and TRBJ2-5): DAGVTQSPTHLIKTRGQQVTLRCSPKSGHDTVSWYQQALGQGPQFIFQYYEEEERQRGNFPDRFSGHQFPNYSSELNVNALLLGDSALYLCASSLVVGGETQYFGPGTRLLVL.

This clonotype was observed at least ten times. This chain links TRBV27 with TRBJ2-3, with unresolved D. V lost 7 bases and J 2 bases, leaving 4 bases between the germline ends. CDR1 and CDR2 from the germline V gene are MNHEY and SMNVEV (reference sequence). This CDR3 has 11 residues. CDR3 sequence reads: CASTDTDTQYF. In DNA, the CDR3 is TGTGCCAGCACTGACACAGATACGCAGTATTTT.

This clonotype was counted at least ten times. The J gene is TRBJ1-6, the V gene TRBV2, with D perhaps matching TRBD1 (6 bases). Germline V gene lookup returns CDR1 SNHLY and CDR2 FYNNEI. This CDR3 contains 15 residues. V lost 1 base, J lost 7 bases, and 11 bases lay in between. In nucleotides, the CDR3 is TGTGCCAGCAGTGAAGGCGGACAGTACAATTCACCCCTCCACTTT. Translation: CASSEGGQYNSPLHF. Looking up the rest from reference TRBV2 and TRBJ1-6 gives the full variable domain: EPEVTQTPSHQVTQMGQEVILRCVPISNHLYFYWYRQILGQKVEFLVSFYNNEISEKSEIFDDQFSVERPDGSNFTLKIRSTKLEDSAMYFCASSEGGQYNSPLHFGNGTRLTVT.

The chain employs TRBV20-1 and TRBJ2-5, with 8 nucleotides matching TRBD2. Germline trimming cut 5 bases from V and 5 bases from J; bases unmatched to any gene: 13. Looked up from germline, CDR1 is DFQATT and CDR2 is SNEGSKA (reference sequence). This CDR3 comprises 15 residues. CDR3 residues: CSALVAGHSGETQYF. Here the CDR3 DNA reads TGCAGTGCTCTCGTAGCGGGGCACTCAGGGGAGACCCAGTACTTC.

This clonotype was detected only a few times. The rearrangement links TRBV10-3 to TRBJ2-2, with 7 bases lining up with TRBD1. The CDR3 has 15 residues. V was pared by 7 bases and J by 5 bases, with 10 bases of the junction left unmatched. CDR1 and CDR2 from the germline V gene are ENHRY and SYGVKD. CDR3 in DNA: TGTGCCATCAAACCGGGACAGAAACAAACCGGGGAGCTGTTTTTT. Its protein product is CAIKPGQKQTGELFF.

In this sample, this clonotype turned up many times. CDR3 in DNA: TGCGCCAGCAGCTGGAATTTGGGCCCCGGGGAGACCCAGTACTTC. Its protein is CASSWNLGPGETQYF. The chain recombines TRBV5-1 with TRBJ2-5; D unclear. V gave up 3 bases and J gave up 5 bases, with 17 bases separating them. This CDR3 comprises 15 residues. Germline lookup yields CDR1 SGHRS and CDR2 YFSETQ.

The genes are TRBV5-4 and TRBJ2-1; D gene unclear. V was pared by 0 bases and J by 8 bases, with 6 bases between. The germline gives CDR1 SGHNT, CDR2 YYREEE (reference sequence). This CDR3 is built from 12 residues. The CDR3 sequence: CASSLGVHEQFF. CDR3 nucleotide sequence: TGTGCCAGCAGCTTGGGTGTCCATGAGCAGTTCTTC. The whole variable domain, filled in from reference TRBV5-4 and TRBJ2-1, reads ETGVTQSPTHLIKTRGQQVTLRCSSQSGHNTVSWYQQALGQGPQFIFQYYREEENGRGNFPPRFSGLQFPNYSSELNVNALELDDSALYLCASSLGVHEQFFGPGTRLTVL.

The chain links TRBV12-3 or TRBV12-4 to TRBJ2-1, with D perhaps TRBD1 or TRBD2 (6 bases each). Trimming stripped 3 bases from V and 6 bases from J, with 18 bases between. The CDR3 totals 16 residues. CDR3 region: CASSFMGGPRANEQFF. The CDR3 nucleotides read TGTGCCAGCAGTTTCATGGGGGGCCCTCGCGCCAATGAGCAGTTCTTC.

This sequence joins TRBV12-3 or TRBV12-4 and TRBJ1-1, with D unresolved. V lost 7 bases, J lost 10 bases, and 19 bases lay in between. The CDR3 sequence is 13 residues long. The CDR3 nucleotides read TGTGCCAGCACCCGATGGGGATCAGAAGGAGCTTTCTTT. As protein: CASTRWGSEGAFF.

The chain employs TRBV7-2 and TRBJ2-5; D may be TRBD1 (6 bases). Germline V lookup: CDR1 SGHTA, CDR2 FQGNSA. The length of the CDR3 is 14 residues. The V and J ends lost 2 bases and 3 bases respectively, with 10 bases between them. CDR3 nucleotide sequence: TGTGCCAGCAGCTTACAGGGGAGTAAAGAGACCCAGTACTTC. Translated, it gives CASSLQGSKETQYF.

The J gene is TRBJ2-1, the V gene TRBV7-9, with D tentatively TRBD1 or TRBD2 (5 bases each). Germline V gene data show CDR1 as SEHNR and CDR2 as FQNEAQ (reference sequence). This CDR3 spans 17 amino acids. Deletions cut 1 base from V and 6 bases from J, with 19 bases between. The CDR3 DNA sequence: TGTGCCAGCAGCTTAGAGTTCCGGACCGGGGCGGCCAATGAGCAGTTCTTC. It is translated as CASSLEFRTGAANEQFF.

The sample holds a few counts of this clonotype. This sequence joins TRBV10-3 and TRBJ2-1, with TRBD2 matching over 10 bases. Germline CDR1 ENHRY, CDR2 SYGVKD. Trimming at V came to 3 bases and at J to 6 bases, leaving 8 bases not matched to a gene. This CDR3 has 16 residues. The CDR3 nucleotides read TGTGCCATCAGTGATCGGGGGGCTAGCGGGAGCAATGAGCAGTTCTTC. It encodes CAISDRGASGSNEQFF.

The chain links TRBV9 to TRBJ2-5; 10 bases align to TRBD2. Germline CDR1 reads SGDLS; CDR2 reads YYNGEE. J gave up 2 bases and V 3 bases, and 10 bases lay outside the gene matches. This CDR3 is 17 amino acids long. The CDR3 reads CASSGGSSGGAQETQYF. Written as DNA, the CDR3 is TGTGCCAGCAGCGGAGGGTCGAGCGGGGGGGCTCAAGAGACCCAGTACTTC.

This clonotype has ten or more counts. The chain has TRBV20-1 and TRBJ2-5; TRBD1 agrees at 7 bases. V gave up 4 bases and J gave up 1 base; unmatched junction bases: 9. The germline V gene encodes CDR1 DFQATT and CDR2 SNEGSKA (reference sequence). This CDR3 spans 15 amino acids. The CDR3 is CSANRVRTGQETQYF. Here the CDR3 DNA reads TGCAGTGCTAACCGCGTTAGGACAGGCCAAGAGACCCAGTACTTC.

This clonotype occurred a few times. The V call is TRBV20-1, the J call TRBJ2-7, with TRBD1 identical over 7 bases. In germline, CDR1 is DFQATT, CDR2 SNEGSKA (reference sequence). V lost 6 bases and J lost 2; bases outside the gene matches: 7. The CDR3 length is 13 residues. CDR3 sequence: CSARDSDTYEQYF. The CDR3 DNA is TGCAGTGCCCGGGACAGCGATACCTACGAGCAGTACTTC.

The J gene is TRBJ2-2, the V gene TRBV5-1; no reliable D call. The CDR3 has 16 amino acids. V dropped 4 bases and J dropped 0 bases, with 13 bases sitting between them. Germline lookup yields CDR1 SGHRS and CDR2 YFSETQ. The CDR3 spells CASSPYGPANTGELFF. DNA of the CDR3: TGCGCCAGCAGCCCTTATGGGCCCGCGAACACCGGGGAGCTGTTTTTT.

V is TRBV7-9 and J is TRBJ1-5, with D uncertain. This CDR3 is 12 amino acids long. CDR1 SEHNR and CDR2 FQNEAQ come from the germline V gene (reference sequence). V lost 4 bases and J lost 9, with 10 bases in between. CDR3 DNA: TGTGCCAGCAGCTCCCCAGGAAGGCCCCAGCATTTT. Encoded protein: CASSSPGRPQHF.

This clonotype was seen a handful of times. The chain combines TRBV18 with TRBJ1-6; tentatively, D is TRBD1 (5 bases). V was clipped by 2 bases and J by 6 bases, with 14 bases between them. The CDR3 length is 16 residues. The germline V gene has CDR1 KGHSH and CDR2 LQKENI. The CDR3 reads CASSPSGTGFNSPLHF. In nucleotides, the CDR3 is TGTGCCAGCTCACCATCCGGGACGGGATTTAATTCACCCCTCCACTTT.

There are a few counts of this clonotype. The CDR3, as DNA: TGTGCCAGCAGGGTCTCGGCGAAGGGTGGCAATCAGCCCCAGCATTTT. This encodes CASRVSAKGGNQPQHF. The chain combines TRBV28 with TRBJ1-5; D uncertain. Germline lookup yields CDR1 MDHEN and CDR2 SYDVKM. This CDR3 comprises 16 residues. Trimming took off 6 bases at V and 2 bases at J, with 17 bases between the two ends.

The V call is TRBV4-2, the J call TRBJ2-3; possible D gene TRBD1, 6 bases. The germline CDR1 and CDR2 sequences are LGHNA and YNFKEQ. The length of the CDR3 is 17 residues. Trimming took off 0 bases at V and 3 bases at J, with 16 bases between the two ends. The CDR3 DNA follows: TGTGCCAGCAGCCAAGATCCAGGGGCTCCCCTAACAGATACGCAGTATTTT. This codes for CASSQDPGAPLTDTQYF.

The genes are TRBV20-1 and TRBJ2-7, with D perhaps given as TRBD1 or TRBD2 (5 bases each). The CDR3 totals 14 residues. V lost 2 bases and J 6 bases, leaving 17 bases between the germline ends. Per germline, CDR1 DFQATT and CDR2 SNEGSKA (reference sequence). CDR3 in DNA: TGCAGTGCTAGAATGGGGGAAGGCTCGGGCGAGCAGTACTTC. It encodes CSARMGEGSGEQYF.

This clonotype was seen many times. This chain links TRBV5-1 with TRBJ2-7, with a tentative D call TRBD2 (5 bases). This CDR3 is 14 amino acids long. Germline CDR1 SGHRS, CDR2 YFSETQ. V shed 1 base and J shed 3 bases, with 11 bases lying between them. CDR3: CASSLTSFFYEQYF. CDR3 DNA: TGCGCCAGCAGCTTGACTAGTTTCTTCTACGAGCAGTACTTC.

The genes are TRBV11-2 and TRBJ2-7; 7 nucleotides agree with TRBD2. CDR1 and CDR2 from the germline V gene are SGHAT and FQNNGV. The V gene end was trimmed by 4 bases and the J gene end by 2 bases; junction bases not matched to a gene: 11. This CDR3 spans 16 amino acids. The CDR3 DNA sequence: TGTGCCAGCAGCTCCCAGGAAAGCGGGGCCCCCTACGAGCAGTACTTC. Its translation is CASSSQESGAPYEQYF.

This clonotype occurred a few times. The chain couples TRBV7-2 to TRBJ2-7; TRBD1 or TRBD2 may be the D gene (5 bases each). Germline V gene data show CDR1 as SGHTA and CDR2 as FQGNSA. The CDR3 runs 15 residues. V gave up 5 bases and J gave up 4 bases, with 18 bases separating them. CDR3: CASSPKFGASYEQYF. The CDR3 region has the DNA TGTGCCAGCAGCCCGAAATTCGGGGCCTCGTACGAGCAGTACTTC.

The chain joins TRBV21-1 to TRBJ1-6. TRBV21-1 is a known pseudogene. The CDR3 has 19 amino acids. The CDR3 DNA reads TGTGCCAGCAGCAAACGCAGCAAATTATCCCCAATTTATAATTCACCCCTCCACTTT. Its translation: CASSKRSKLSPIYNSPLHF.

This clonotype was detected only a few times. CDR3 amino acids: CASRTGTGGTDTQYF. CDR3 sequence (DNA): TGTGCCAGCAGAACCGGGACAGGGGGCACAGATACGCAGTATTTT. The chain recombines TRBV6-1 with TRBJ2-3, with TRBD1 matching over 10 bases. From germline, CDR1 is MNHNS and CDR2 SASEGT. The CDR3 extends over 15 amino acids. V was clipped by 6 bases and J by 1 base; unmatched bases: 4.

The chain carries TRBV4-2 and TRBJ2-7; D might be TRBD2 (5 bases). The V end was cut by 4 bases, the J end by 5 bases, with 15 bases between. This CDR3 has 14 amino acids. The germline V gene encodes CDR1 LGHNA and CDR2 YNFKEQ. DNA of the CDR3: TGTGCCAGCAGCCCCCGATTGGGAGCGAACGAGCAGTACTTC. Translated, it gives CASSPRLGANEQYF.

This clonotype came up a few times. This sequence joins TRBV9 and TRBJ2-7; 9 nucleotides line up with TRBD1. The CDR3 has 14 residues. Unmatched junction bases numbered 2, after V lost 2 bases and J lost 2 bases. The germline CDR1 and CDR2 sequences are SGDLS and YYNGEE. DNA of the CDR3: TGTGCCAGCAGCGTGGGGGACAGGGCCTACGAGCAGTACTTC. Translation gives CASSVGDRAYEQYF.

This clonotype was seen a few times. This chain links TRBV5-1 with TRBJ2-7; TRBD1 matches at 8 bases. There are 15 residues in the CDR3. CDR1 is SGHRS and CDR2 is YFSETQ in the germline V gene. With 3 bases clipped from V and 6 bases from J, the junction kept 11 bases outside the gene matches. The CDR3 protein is CASSYGGQGAGEQYF. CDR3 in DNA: TGCGCCAGCAGCTATGGGGGGCAGGGGGCCGGCGAGCAGTACTTC. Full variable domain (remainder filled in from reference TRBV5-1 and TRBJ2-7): KAGVTQTPRYLIKTRGQQVTLSCSPISGHRSVSWYQQTPGQGLQFLFEYFSETQRNKGNFPGRFSGRQFSNSRSEMNVSTLELGDSALYLCASSYGGQGAGEQYFGPGTRLTVT.

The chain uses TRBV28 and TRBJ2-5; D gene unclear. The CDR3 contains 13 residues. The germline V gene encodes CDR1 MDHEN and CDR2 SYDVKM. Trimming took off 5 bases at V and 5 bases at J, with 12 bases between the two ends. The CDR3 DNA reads TGTGCCAGCAGTCCGCCCCCCGGGGAGACCCAGTACTTC. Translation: CASSPPPGETQYF.